The present T cell receptor beta chain was sequenced within a study of shared clonotypes between healthy human individuals. Sequencing used immunoSEQ multiplex PCR; TCRdb keeps in-frame clones, though not all of them. Here the sample spans 2 million to 2.5 million clones, 85% to 95% being singletons. The germline gives CDR1 SGDLS, CDR2 YYNGEE. The CDR3 has 14 residues. The V and J ends lost 3 bases and 5 bases, in that order; junction bases with no gene match: 2. Only a few counts were recorded for this clone. The chain is built from TRBV9 and TRBJ2-1, with 10 bases aligning to TRBD2. The sample comprised naive CD4+ T cells from PBMCs. Subset meaning: CD45RA+ positively selected. This sequence was found in a man aged 18 to 29 in good health. Some clones in this sample may be carry-over from other donors' samples. Written as DNA, the CDR3 is TGTGCCAGCAGCGGGACTAGCGGAAACAATGAGCAGTTCTTC. Protein: CASSGTSGNNEQFF.